The clone carrying this TCR beta chain has only a few counts. This entry belongs to a study of blood T cell repertoires in COVID-19. The wider study: The United States, Italy and Spain provided the acute and convalescent COVID-19 samples. The cDNA or gDNA used as material had been derived from T cells, B-cell-depleted T cells, or PBMCs.

Clones were sequenced by immunoSEQ multiplex PCR, and TCRdb holds only the in-frame ones, with some missing. Here the sample spans tens of thousands of clones, 83% being singletons. The CDR3 is made up of 15 amino acids. Germline V gene data show CDR1 as LNHDA and CDR2 as SQIVND (reference sequence). The V end was cut by 4 bases, the J end by 8 bases, with 15 bases between. V usage is TRBV19 and J usage is TRBJ1-6; perhaps TRBD1 as D (6 bases). The receptor was derived from an elderly woman with acute or convalescent COVID-19. Material for sequencing was peripheral blood. CDR3 sequence reads: CASSSGTGLDSPLHF. The CDR3 DNA reads TGTGCCAGTAGTAGCGGAACAGGGTTGGATTCACCCCTCCACTTT. The full variable domain, completed using reference TRBV19 and TRBJ1-6, is DGGITQSPKYLFRKEGQNVTLSCEQNLNHDAMYWYRQDPGQGLRLIYYSQIVNDFQKGDIAEGYSVSREKKESFPLTVTSAQKNPTAFYLCASSSGTGLDSPLHFGNGTRLTVT.